This passage covers 24 T cell receptor beta chains from one sample sequenced in a study of T cell repertoires in cytomegalovirus infection. Each CDR3 protein gets one entry after TCRdb re-called the reads with MiXCR. This sample has about 920,000 distinct CDR3 sequences; 30% to 40% occur once, and the top ten carry roughly an eighth. No antigen has been assigned to these receptors. This specimen consisted of cultured CD8+ T cells from PBMCs, obtained from culture after CMV antigen stimulation. Receptors were obtained from a human donor in good health (CMV status not recorded). Some clones in this sample may be carry-over from other donors' samples.

The chain joins TRBV18 to TRBJ2-3, with D unresolved. The CDR3 extends over 15 amino acids. V lost 2 bases to trimming and J lost 5 bases, with 14 bases between them. Germline-derived CDR1 and CDR2 are KGHSH and LQKENI. The CDR3 loop reads CASSPIGYPRDTQYF. CDR3 DNA sequence: TGTGCCAGCTCACCAATCGGGTACCCTAGAGATACGCAGTATTTT.

This clonotype was recorded once. At one boundary the junction diverges from the germline segment, which might be a read error. The V call is TRBV7-9, the J call TRBJ2-3, with D possibly TRBD2 on 5 matching bases. The CDR3 runs 13 residues. Germline assignment: CDR1 SEHNR and CDR2 FQNEAQ (reference sequence). CDR3 amino acids: CANSRELSDTQYF. The CDR3 bases are TGTGCCAACAGCCGGGAATTGTCAGATACGCAGTATTTT. The complete variable domain, with remaining parts taken from reference TRBV7-9 and TRBJ2-3, reads DTGVSQNPRHKITKRGQNVTFRCDPISEHNRLYWYRQTLGQGPEFLTYFQNEAQLEKSRLLSDRFSAERPKGSFSTLEIQRTEQGDSAMYLCANSRELSDTQYFGPGTRLTVL.

This clonotype was observed a handful of times. CDR3 amino acids: CASGYGSYNEQFF. Here the CDR3 DNA reads TGTGCCAGCGGGTACGGGTCCTACAATGAGCAGTTCTTC. The chain links TRBV25-1 to TRBJ2-1; no firm D call. V lost 8 bases, J lost 1 base, and 9 bases lay in between. The V gene's germline CDR1 is MGHDK and CDR2 SYGVNS. The CDR3 sequence is 13 residues long.

The chain recombines TRBV4-2 with TRBJ2-1, with 9 bases matching TRBD2. V shed 0 bases and J 6 bases; nucleotides not matched to a gene: 9. The CDR3 is 17 amino acids. CDR1 LGHNA and CDR2 YNFKEQ come from the germline V gene. The CDR3 nucleotides read TGTGCCAGCAGCCAAGAAGGAGGCGGGGGGGCCATCAATGAGCAGTTCTTC. Translating it yields CASSQEGGGGAINEQFF.

The rearrangement links TRBV6-6 to TRBJ1-6; 8 nucleotides agree with TRBD1. This CDR3 has 15 residues. CDR1 is MNHNY and CDR2 is SVGAGI in the germline V gene (reference sequence). V trimming: 4 bases; J trimming: 6 bases; junction bases outside the gene matches: 5. CDR3 DNA: TGTGCCAGCAGTTCGGACAGGGCAATTAATTCACCCCTCCACTTT. It is translated as CASSSDRAINSPLHF.

This clonotype was counted ten times or more. V is TRBV7-8 and J is TRBJ2-2; 8 bases map to TRBD1. This CDR3 has 16 amino acids. CDR1 is SGHVS and CDR2 is FQNEAQ in the germline V gene. After removal of 5 bases from V and 0 bases from J, the junction contained 5 bases not matched to a gene. The CDR3 region has the DNA TGTGCCAGCAGCAGAACGGACAGGGCGAACACCGGGGAGCTGTTTTTT. Translating gives CASSRTDRANTGELFF.

This clonotype was detected only a few times. V is TRBV10-3 and J is TRBJ1-2; D not resolved. Trimming stripped 0 bases from V and 6 bases from J, with 5 bases between. Germline V gives CDR1 ENHRY, CDR2 SYGVKD. The CDR3 consists of 12 residues. The CDR3 bases are TGTGCCATCAGTGAGTCGGGAGATGGCTACACCTTC. Translation gives CAISESGDGYTF.

This chain connects TRBV20-1 to TRBJ2-1, with D tentatively TRBD2 (5 bases). The CDR3 extends over 16 amino acids. V gave up 0 bases and J gave up 6 bases, with 18 bases separating them. Looked up from germline, CDR1 is DFQATT and CDR2 is SNEGSKA (reference sequence). The CDR3 is CSARESGEISFNEQFF. In nucleotides, the CDR3 is TGCAGTGCTAGAGAATCTGGGGAGATTTCGTTCAATGAGCAGTTCTTC.

The rearrangement joins TRBV6-5 to TRBJ1-2; D is ambiguous. This CDR3 has 15 amino acids. Trimming removed 4 bases at V and 0 bases at J, with 12 bases between. Germline CDR1 and CDR2: MNHEY and SVGAGI. The CDR3 protein is CASSFGLAANYGYTF. CDR3 nucleotides: TGTGCCAGCAGTTTCGGCCTTGCAGCTAACTATGGCTACACCTTC.

This clonotype was recorded a few times. CDR3 DNA sequence: TGTGCCAGCAGTTTAACCGGGGCGGCCTATGGCTACACCTTC. Amino acids: CASSLTGAAYGYTF. This chain uses TRBV12-3 or TRBV12-4 with TRBJ1-2; possibly TRBD1 for D (5 bases). The V end was cut by 2 bases, the J end by 4 bases, with 11 bases between. The CDR3 totals 14 residues.

This clonotype has at least ten counts. The chain links TRBV4-1 to TRBJ2-2, with D unresolved. CDR3 length: 13 amino acids. Looked up from germline, CDR1 is MGHRA and CDR2 is YSYEKL. Trimming took off 1 base at V and 8 bases at J, with 8 bases between the two ends. CDR3 sequence: CASSQGTLGELFF. As DNA, the CDR3 is TGCGCCAGCAGCCAAGGGACGTTAGGGGAGCTGTTTTTT.

This clonotype was seen ten or more times. The V call is TRBV7-8, the J call TRBJ1-5, with D perhaps matching TRBD1 (6 bases). This CDR3 has 15 residues. The V end was cut by 1 base, the J end by 1 base, with 8 bases between. CDR1 and CDR2 from the germline V gene are SGHVS and FQNEAQ. CDR3 region: CASSLGGGSNQPQHF. CDR3 nucleotides: TGTGCCAGCAGCTTAGGAGGGGGAAGCAATCAGCCCCAGCATTTT.

This clonotype has more than one count but fewer than ten. For the CDR3, the DNA is TGTGCCAGTAGTATCCTAGCTCAGGGCGAGCAGTACTTC. Translation: CASSILAQGEQYF. The rearrangement uses TRBV19 and TRBJ2-7; D may be TRBD1 or TRBD2 (5 bases each). Germline loops: CDR1 LNHDA, CDR2 SQIVND (reference sequence). CDR3 length: 13 amino acids. V lost 3 bases and J lost 6, with 12 bases in between. Looking up the rest from reference TRBV19 and TRBJ2-7 gives the full variable domain: DGGITQSPKYLFRKEGQNVTLSCEQNLNHDAMYWYRQDPGQGLRLIYYSQIVNDFQKGDIAEGYSVSREKKESFPLTVTSAQKNPTAFYLCASSILAQGEQYFGPGTRLTVT.

V is TRBV7-4 and J is TRBJ2-7; 9 bases match TRBD1. The V gene's germline CDR1 is SGHVT and CDR2 SQSDAQ. The V gene end was trimmed by 4 bases and the J gene end by 3 bases; junction bases not matched to a gene: 4. The CDR3 contains 14 residues. CDR3 amino acids: CASSSTGGIYEQYV. CDR3 bases: TGTGCCAGCAGCTCGACAGGGGGTATCTACGAGCAGTACGTC.

The genes are TRBV6-5 and TRBJ2-1, with D uncertain. CDR1 is MNHEY, CDR2 SVGAGI, per germline. The germline V and J ends were trimmed by 2 bases and 12 bases, with 20 bases remaining between them. The CDR3 contains 15 residues. Written as DNA, the CDR3 is TGTGCCAGCAGTTACACTGGCCAGGTCTTGAAAGGGCAGTTCTTC. This sequence encodes CASSYTGQVLKGQFF.

This clonotype was seen more than once but under ten times. The J gene is TRBJ1-1, the V gene TRBV27; maybe TRBD1 (6 bases). Germline loops: CDR1 MNHEY, CDR2 SMNVEV (reference sequence). The CDR3 consists of 11 residues. V was trimmed by 8 bases and J by 7 bases, leaving 11 bases between them. For the CDR3, the DNA is TGTGCCAGCCATGAGGGGGATGAAGCTTTCTTT. Amino acid sequence: CASHEGDEAFF.

This clonotype occurred a few times. V usage is TRBV12-3 or TRBV12-4 and J usage is TRBJ2-3; possibly TRBD2 for D (7 bases). The CDR3 extends over 15 amino acids. Trimming took off 3 bases at V and 3 bases at J, with 13 bases between the two ends. CDR3 in amino acids: CASSFGGAQTDTQYF. CDR3 bases: TGTGCCAGCAGTTTTGGGGGGGCTCAAACAGATACGCAGTATTTT.

This clonotype has a handful of counts. The chain has TRBV7-8 and TRBJ2-2; 7 bases agree with TRBD2. The germline V gene has CDR1 SGHVS and CDR2 FQNEAQ. V shed 6 bases and J 2 bases; nucleotides not matched to a gene: 3. This CDR3 comprises 14 residues. CDR3 in DNA: TGTGCCAGCAGGGGAGGGCGAAACACCGGGGAGCTGTTTTTT. This gives the protein CASRGGRNTGELFF.

The V call is TRBV12-3 or TRBV12-4, the J call TRBJ2-1; a possible D gene is TRBD1 (5 bases). V lost 3 bases to trimming and J lost 10 bases, with 13 bases between them. The CDR3 has 13 residues. The CDR3 reads CASSFIGVEEQFF. CDR3 DNA sequence: TGTGCCAGCAGTTTTATAGGGGTGGAGGAGCAGTTCTTC.

This clonotype was detected ten times or more. The V and J genes are TRBV12-3 or TRBV12-4 and TRBJ2-3; D not resolved. This CDR3 is built from 11 residues. Trimming left V 5 bases short and J 3 bases short, with 3 bases between. Here the CDR3 DNA reads TGTGCCAGCAGTCGTACAGATACGCAGTATTTT. It yields the protein CASSRTDTQYF.

This clonotype was detected only a few times. The rearrangement links TRBV19 to TRBJ2-3; TRBD1 agrees at 7 bases. Looked up from germline, CDR1 is LNHDA and CDR2 is SQIVND (reference sequence). V gave up 10 bases and J gave up 3 bases; unmatched junction bases: 4. The CDR3 sequence is 12 residues long. The CDR3 here is CATGGLTDTQYF. CDR3 DNA sequence: TGTGCCACAGGGGGATTGACAGATACGCAGTATTTT.

The chain employs TRBV12-3 or TRBV12-4 and TRBJ1-2; D is unclear. CDR3 length: 14 residues. V was cut by 4 bases and J by 1 base, with 10 bases left in between. The CDR3 protein is CASSSEEYNYGYTF. The CDR3 nucleotides are TGTGCCAGCAGTTCGGAGGAATATAACTATGGCTACACCTTC.

The rearrangement joins TRBV7-6 to TRBJ1-2; the D gene is possibly TRBD1 (6 bases). CDR1 and CDR2 (germline): SGHVS, FNYEAQ. The CDR3 contains 14 residues. V shed 0 bases and J shed 3 bases, with 8 bases lying between them. Here the CDR3 DNA reads TGTGCCAGCAGCTTAGCGGACAGCCACTATGGCTACACCTTC. It encodes CASSLADSHYGYTF.

In the case of this clonotype: A read error may produce the germline difference seen at one junction end. The chain employs TRBV6-6 and TRBJ1-3; D is ambiguous. There are 14 residues in the CDR3. Germline CDR1 is MNHNY and CDR2 is SVGAGI (reference sequence). CDR3 protein: CTSSYSGSGNTIYF. The CDR3, as DNA: TGTACCAGCAGTTACTCTGGCTCTGGAAACACCATATATTTT.